Shown below are 24 T cell receptor beta chains from a single sample sequenced in a study of tumor-infiltrating lymphocytes in primary liver carcinoma. Co-extraction yielded RNA and DNA from 20-30 mg of unsorted bulk tissue. With a constant-region primer, TCR beta cDNA was made from approximately 520 ng of total RNA. The TCR beta library was amplified through three nested multiplex PCR rounds in a modified ARM-PCR procedure. Investigators reported that the first two PCR rounds, at 10 cycles each, used TRBV1-TRBV30 forward primers with a C-beta reverse primer. TCRdb passed the multiplex PCR reads through MiXCR, listing each CDR3 protein once. The table has some 180,000 distinct CDR3 sequences, around 85% seen once. Sequences were obtained from tumor tissue from primary liver carcinoma. The receptors were sampled from a man aged 35 to 55 with primary liver carcinoma and hepatitis B virus infection.

With regard to this clonotype: Since the CDR3 does not end with the conserved phenylalanine or tryptophan, this likely comes from a read error. The DNA is left out, because the CDR3 cannot be placed on it with certainty; the CDR3 is given as TCRdb lists it. The chain recombines TRBV14 with TRBJ2-1; TRBD2 was called by the table and not checked on the DNA. Germline CDR1 reads SGHDN; CDR2 reads FVKESK. Counting both end residues, the CDR3 totals 16 amino acids. CDR3 residues: CASNAVAGWVNNDQFL.

A note on this clonotype: Given the absence of the conserved phenylalanine or tryptophan at the CDR3 end, a read error is likely. The limits of the CDR3 on the DNA are not certain, so only TCRdb's listed CDR3 is given. The chain links TRBV29-1 to TRBJ2-5; the D call in the table, TRBD2, was not verified against the DNA. The CDR3 totals 15 residues, both ends included. Germline values: CDR1 SQVTM, CDR2 ANQGSEA. The CDR3 region is CSVRTSGSWAETQHS.

This CDR3 reads CASSLGTPNTGNTIYF. For the CDR3, the DNA is TGTGCCAGCAGCTTAGGGACCCCTAACACAGGAAACACCATATATTTT. This chain connects TRBV7-2 to TRBJ1-3, with unresolved D. Trimming removed 1 base from V and 4 bases from J, with 14 bases in between. The CDR3 runs to 16 residues. Germline V CDR1 and CDR2: SGHTA, FQGNSA.

Points on this clonotype: Because it lacks the conserved phenylalanine or tryptophan at the end, this CDR3 is likely a read error. The J gene is TRBJ1-5, the V gene TRBV29-1; the D gene is possibly TRBD1 (6 bases). V lost 6 bases and J 7 bases, leaving 16 bases between the germline ends. The CDR3 has 13 residues. Germline CDR1 and CDR2: SQVTM and ANQGSEA. The CDR3 nucleotides are TGCAGCGTGCAGGCAGGGGAAGGCCAGCCCCAGCATCTT. Encoded protein: CSVQAGEGQPQHL.

Concerning this clonotype: A much more abundant neighbour one base away suggests this may be a read error. As the CDR3 is not closed by the conserved phenylalanine or tryptophan, this likely results from a read error. This chain connects TRBV5-1 to TRBJ2-1; possibly TRBD1 for D (6 bases). The CDR3 extends over 15 amino acids. Germline V gene sequence: CDR1 SGHRS, CDR2 YFSETQ. Trimming cost V 3 bases and J 5 bases, with 15 bases left between them. This CDR3 is CASSSGTTLHNEQFY. CDR3 bases: TGCGCCAGCAGCTCCGGGACAACCCTACACAATGAGCAGTTCTAC.

Concerning this clonotype itself: This likely comes from a read error, as the CDR3 has no conserved phenylalanine or tryptophan at its end. This sequence joins TRBV29-1 and TRBJ2-5; 8 positions agree with TRBD1. The CDR3 is made up of 15 amino acids. The germline V gene has CDR1 SQVTM and CDR2 ANQGSEA. The CDR3 bases are TGCAGCATTGGGGGGACAGGACCTCCGAGGGAGACACAGTACTTA. Translated, it gives CSIGGTGPPRETQYL.

This clonotype was recorded many times. V is TRBV4-1 and J is TRBJ2-7, with D possibly TRBD1 on 5 matching bases. Trimming stripped 4 bases from V and 4 bases from J, with 14 bases between. Germline V gene data show CDR1 as MGHRA and CDR2 as YSYEKL. This CDR3 is 14 amino acids long. In DNA form, the CDR3 reads TGCGCCAGCAGCCGCAGTGACAGAGGATACGAGCAGTACTTC. Protein: CASSRSDRGYEQYF.

Concerning this clonotype: This sequence may be a read error, since a much larger clone differs from it by one base. This rearrangement joins TRBV28 to TRBJ1-4, with D possibly being TRBD1 (5 bases). CDR1 and CDR2 from the germline V gene are MDHEN and SYDVKM. The ends were cut back, 3 bases at V and 5 bases at J, with 13 bases in the middle. The CDR3 is made up of 15 amino acids. The CDR3: CASSFWGSTNEKLFF. For the CDR3, the DNA is TGTGCCAGCAGTTTCTGGGGCTCTACCAATGAAAAACTGTTTTTT.

Comments on this clonotype: One end of the junction fails to match germline, which may point to a read error. The chain has TRBV10-2 and TRBJ2-7; D may be TRBD2 (6 bases). The germline V gene encodes CDR1 WSHSY and CDR2 SAAADI. This CDR3 has 14 residues. CDR3 amino acids: CASSESLRGGEQCF. For the CDR3, the DNA is TGCGCCAGCAGTGAGTCCCTCCGGGGAGGCGAGCAGTGCTTC.

Comment on this clonotype: An end of the junction differs from the germline gene, which may be a read error. The chain combines TRBV5-1 with TRBJ2-1, with TRBD2 identical over 12 bases. Germline CDR1 and CDR2: SGHRS and YFSETQ. The CDR3 loop spans 15 amino acids. This CDR3 reads CPSSSLAGGPNEQIF. CDR3 coding DNA: TGCCCCAGCAGCTCCCTAGCGGGAGGGCCCAATGAGCAGATCTTC. Filled out from reference TRBV5-1 and TRBJ2-1, the complete variable domain reads KAGVTQTPRYLIKTRGQQVTLSCSPISGHRSVSWYQQTPGQGLQFLFEYFSETQRNKGNFPGRFSGRQFSNSRSEMNVSTLELGDSALYLCPSSSLAGGPNEQIFGPGTRLTVL.

In the case of this clonotype: Because it lacks the conserved phenylalanine or tryptophan at the end, this CDR3 is likely a read error. This rearrangement joins TRBV4-3 to TRBJ1-6, with D maybe TRBD1 (5 bases). Germline CDR1 reads LGHNA; CDR2 reads YSLEER. CDR3 size: 15 residues. Trimming shortened V by 1 base and J by 4 bases, and 8 bases separated the two germline ends. CDR3 loop: CASSQGQLYNSPLHL. CDR3 in DNA: TGCGCCAGCAGCCAAGGACAGCTTTATAATTCACCCCTCCACTTA.

Remarks on this clonotype: This is likely a read error, given that the CDR3 carries no conserved phenylalanine or tryptophan at its end. The chain recombines TRBV6-5 with TRBJ1-1; D is possibly TRBD1 (6 bases). Germline CDR1 MNHEY, CDR2 SVGAGI. The CDR3 is made up of 17 amino acids. Trimming shortened V by 5 bases and J by 6 bases, and 25 bases separated the two germline ends. CDR3 bases: TGTGCCAGCAGTCCCCCCACGGGGGCGGTAGGTAGCGCTGAAGCTTTCTAT. Translated, it gives CASSPPTGAVGSAEAFY.

Regarding this clonotype: Sequence at one end of the junction differs from germline and may be a read error. The chain couples TRBV4-2 to TRBJ2-5; 7 bases fit TRBD2. CDR1 is LGHNA and CDR2 is YNFKEQ in the germline V gene. This CDR3 comprises 18 residues. Here the CDR3 reads CASSQDLMGGPTLEIQYF. In nucleotides, the CDR3 is TGTGCCAGTAGCCAAGATCTGATGGGAGGGCCGACTTTAGAGATCCAATACTTC.

The chain recombines TRBV12-3 or TRBV12-4 with TRBJ2-7; D is possibly TRBD2 (5 bases). There are 12 residues in the CDR3. With 3 bases removed from V and 8 bases from J, the gap between germline ends came to 11 bases. CDR3 nucleotide sequence: TGTGCCAGCAGTTTGTTGGCGGGCAAGCAGTACTTC. This codes for CASSLLAGKQYF.

The chain has TRBV19 and TRBJ2-3, with D tentatively TRBD1 (6 bases). The germline CDR1 and CDR2 sequences are LNHDA and SQIVND (reference sequence). CDR3 length: 14 amino acids. Trimming left V 9 bases short and J 5 bases short, with 18 bases between. The CDR3 DNA sequence: TGTGCCAGCTCACAGGGACACTGCATAGATACGCAGTATTTT. Its protein product is CASSQGHCIDTQYF. Based on the CDR3 plus reference TRBV19 and TRBJ2-3, the full variable domain is DGGITQSPKYLFRKEGQNVTLSCEQNLNHDAMYWYRQDPGQGLRLIYYSQIVNDFQKGDIAEGYSVSREKKESFPLTVTSAQKNPTAFYLCASSQGHCIDTQYFGPGTRLTVL.

About this clonotype: One end of the junction fails to match germline, which may point to a read error. The V gene is TRBV6-1, the J gene TRBJ2-1; the match to TRBD2 covers 11 bases. CDR1 is MNHNS, CDR2 SASEGT, per germline. This CDR3 is 16 amino acids long. CDR3 DNA sequence: TGTGCCAACAGTATTCAGGGGCTAGCGGGAGGCAATGAGCAGTTCTTC. It is translated as CANSIQGLAGGNEQFF.

With regard to this clonotype: With a much larger clone just one base away, this may be a read error. The V and J genes are TRBV30 and TRBJ2-1, with D perhaps assigned TRBD1 or TRBD2 (6 bases each). The V gene's germline CDR1 is GTSNPN and CDR2 SVGIG (reference sequence). With 3 bases removed from V and 9 bases from J, the gap between germline ends came to 21 bases. CDR3 length equals 15 residues. The CDR3 nucleotides are TGTGCCTGGAGCCCAACGGGGGCATATTTAGGTGAGCAGTTCTTC. This gives the protein CAWSPTGAYLGEQFF.

As for this clonotype: One junction end disagrees with the germline gene, perhaps due to a read error. V is TRBV11-1 and J is TRBJ2-1, with D unclear. Germline V CDR1 and CDR2: SGHAT, FQDESV (reference sequence). The CDR3 spans 13 residues. The CDR3 reads CASSVGLNNEHFF. CDR3 DNA sequence: TGTGCCAGCAGTGTTGGCCTGAACAATGAGCACTTCTTT.

The gene calls are TRBV10-3 and TRBJ2-5; 7 bases agree with TRBD2. This CDR3 spans 14 amino acids. The V gene end was trimmed by 10 bases and the J gene end by 5 bases; junction bases not matched to a gene: 13. Germline assignment: CDR1 ENHRY and CDR2 SYGVKD. The CDR3 here is CATVPGLVMETQYF. Written as DNA, the CDR3 is TGTGCCACAGTGCCAGGACTAGTGATGGAGACCCAGTACTTC.

Comments on this clonotype: One end of the junction does not line up with germline, which may come from a read error. The chain has TRBV2 and TRBJ1-1, with D uncertain. The CDR3 covers 13 residues. Germline lookup yields CDR1 SNHLY and CDR2 FYNNEI. This chain's CDR3 is CSSIPVRSTEAFF. CDR3 bases: TGTTCCAGCATCCCGGTTAGAAGCACTGAAGCTTTCTTT.

Only one count was recorded for this clonotype. At one boundary the junction diverges from the germline segment, which might be a read error. This chain connects TRBV29-1 to TRBJ2-5, with 9 nucleotides matching TRBD1. There are 15 residues in the CDR3. In germline, CDR1 is SQVTM, CDR2 ANQGSEA. This CDR3 is CSVGLHGTGRETQYF. For the CDR3, the DNA is TGCAGCGTTGGTCTCCACGGGACAGGGAGAGAGACACAGTACTTC.

This chain's CDR3 is CASTPDGGYDEQFF. DNA for the CDR3: TGTGCCAGTACCCCCGATGGCGGCTATGATGAGCAGTTCTTC. The chain uses TRBV11-2 and TRBJ2-1, with D uncertain. The V and J ends lost 9 bases and 8 bases respectively, with 20 bases between them. The germline CDR1 and CDR2 sequences are SGHAT and FQNNGV. This CDR3 is 14 amino acids long.

Concerning this clonotype itself: One end of the junction fails to match germline, which may point to a read error. The rearrangement uses TRBV2 and TRBJ2-3; no clear D. Germline CDR1 SNHLY, CDR2 FYNNEI. The CDR3 totals 13 residues. The CDR3 nucleotides are TGTGCCAGCAGAGCGCCGAGCACAGATGCGCAGTATTTT. Translating it yields CASRAPSTDAQYF. The full variable domain, rest sourced from reference TRBV2 and TRBJ2-3, is EPEVTQTPSHQVTQMGQEVILRCVPISNHLYFYWYRQILGQKVEFLVSFYNNEISEKSEIFDDQFSVERPDGSNFTLKIRSTKLEDSAMYFCASRAPSTDAQYFGPGTRLTVL.

As for this clonotype: The conserved final phenylalanine or tryptophan is absent from the CDR3, which likely points to a read error. V gene TRBV6-6 combines with J gene TRBJ1-1; 8 bases line up with TRBD1. The germline CDR1 and CDR2 sequences are MNHNY and SVGAGI (reference sequence). The CDR3 runs 13 residues. The CDR3: CASSYTGGTEAFS. In nucleotides, the CDR3 is TGTGCAAGCAGTTACACAGGGGGCACTGAAGCTTTCTCT.